Presented here are 8 T cell receptor beta chains from one specimen sequenced in a study of radiation and T cells in renal cell carcinoma. Specified time point: blood 4 weeks post-SBRT, at nephrectomy. Noted treatment: 15 Gy SBRT to primary tumor, nephrectomy 4 weeks later. The table came from immunoSEQ multiplex PCR; TCRdb's copy has only in-frame clones and leaves some out. The data hold fewer than 200,000 clones, with around 90% observed a single time. The sequencing here drew on blood, taken from a patient whose treatment included radiotherapy and nephrectomy. These receptors all come from a woman aged 45-65 years with renal cell carcinoma.

V is TRBV6-1 and J is TRBJ2-3, with a tentative D call TRBD1 (5 bases). This CDR3 region has 15 residues. The germline gives CDR1 MNHNS, CDR2 SASEGT. Between the trimmed V and J ends, which lost 1 base and 0 bases, there was a span of 8 bases. As DNA, the CDR3 is TGTGCCAGCAGTGAAGGCTGGGGCAGCACAGATACGCAGTATTTT. Protein product: CASSEGWGSTDTQYF.

J is TRBJ1-2 and V is TRBV4-1; D not certain. Germline V gene lookup returns CDR1 MGHRA and CDR2 YSYEKL. This CDR3 has 18 amino acids. Trimming cost V 0 bases and J 0 bases, with 17 bases left between them. Here the CDR3 reads CASSQDRVWTATNYGYTF. The CDR3 nucleotides are TGCGCCAGCAGCCAAGATCGGGTATGGACGGCCACTAACTATGGCTACACCTTC.

This sequence joins TRBV9 and TRBJ2-1, with TRBD1 identical over 11 bases. The CDR3 is made up of 17 amino acids. Germline V gene sequence: CDR1 SGDLS, CDR2 YYNGEE. The V and J ends lost 0 bases and 7 bases, in that order; junction bases with no gene match: 9. The CDR3 region has the DNA TGTGCCAGCAGCGTAGCTTATGGACAGGGGGCGCGTAATGAGCAGTTCTTC. As protein: CASSVAYGQGARNEQFF.

The chain joins TRBV5-6 to TRBJ2-5; D not resolved. There are 12 residues in the CDR3. CDR1 and CDR2 (germline): SGHDT, YYEEEE. The V end lost 4 bases, the J end lost 2 bases, and 6 bases lay between the germline ends. The CDR3 coding sequence is TGTGCCAGCAGCAACCGGCAAGAGACCCAGTACTTC. Translation: CASSNRQETQYF.

The chain carries TRBV5-4 and TRBJ1-2; maybe TRBD1 (5 bases). Trimming pared 2 bases from V and 10 bases from J, leaving 21 bases between. Germline V CDR1 and CDR2: SGHNT, YYREEE (reference sequence). This CDR3 spans 15 amino acids. The DNA of the CDR3 is TGTGCCAGCAGCTTCCCTGGCAGGGTAATCTCGTCCTACACCTTC. Translated, it gives CASSFPGRVISSYTF.

The chain has TRBV6-6 and TRBJ1-1; 8 bases align to TRBD1. Unmatched junction bases numbered 8, after V lost 6 bases and J lost 2 bases. Germline CDR1 and CDR2: MNHNY and SVGAGI (reference sequence). This CDR3 comprises 15 residues. The CDR3 DNA sequence: TGTGCCAGCAGCGGACTGACAGGGGATAACACTGAAGCTTTCTTT. Protein: CASSGLTGDNTEAFF.

The gene calls are TRBV4-2 and TRBJ2-5, with TRBD2 matching 9 bases. J gave up 2 bases and V 0 bases, and 4 bases lay outside the gene matches. The germline V gene has CDR1 LGHNA and CDR2 YNFKEQ. CDR3 length: 16 residues. As DNA, the CDR3 is TGTGCCAGCAGCCAAGATTTGACTAGCGGACAAGAGACCCAGTACTTC. It codes for CASSQDLTSGQETQYF.

V and J are TRBV11-3 and TRBJ2-2; D is ambiguous. CDR3 length: 12 residues. V was shortened by 6 bases and J by 6 bases, with 8 bases between the two germline ends. Per the germline V gene, CDR1 is SGHNT and CDR2 is YENEEA. The DNA of the CDR3 is TGTGCCAGCAGGGCAGGTCCCGGGGAGCTGTTTTTT. Protein product: CASRAGPGELFF.